One and the same sample provided the 22 T cell receptor beta chains below, sequenced in a study of T cell responses to AZD1222 COVID-19 vaccine. Assay: immunoSEQ multiplex PCR; the TCRdb copy retains only in-frame clones and omits some. The sample consists of 70,000 to 90,000 clones, around 90% of them appearing once. Sequenced material: peripheral blood, taken on day 0 of AZD1222 vaccination. The receptors were gathered from an adult in good health.

The chain joins TRBV9 to TRBJ2-7, with a weak D call TRBD1 (7 bases). Trimming removed 4 bases from V and 6 bases from J, with 20 bases in between. This CDR3 is 15 amino acids long. Germline CDR1 is SGDLS and CDR2 is YYNGEE. This CDR3 reads CASSPNVGQGGEQYF. The DNA for the CDR3 is TGTGCCAGCAGCCCTAACGTTGGGCAGGGGGGCGAGCAGTACTTC.

The chain joins TRBV10-3 to TRBJ1-2, with unresolved D. V lost 9 bases and J 3 bases, leaving 8 bases between the germline ends. Looked up from germline, CDR1 is ENHRY and CDR2 is SYGVKD. The CDR3 sequence is 11 residues long. This CDR3 is CAIHGDYGYTF. DNA of the CDR3: TGTGCCATTCACGGGGACTATGGCTACACCTTC.

The rearrangement links TRBV5-1 to TRBJ2-7; the D gene is possibly TRBD1 (6 bases). V lost 2 bases, J lost 7 bases, and 16 bases lay in between. CDR3 length equals 14 residues. Germline CDR1 reads SGHRS; CDR2 reads YFSETQ. The CDR3 loop is CASSFGQYYDEQYF. For the CDR3, the DNA is TGCGCCAGCAGCTTCGGACAGTACTACGATGAGCAGTACTTC.

This clone has more than one count but fewer than ten. The chain recombines TRBV19 with TRBJ2-7, with 10 bases that match TRBD1. Germline loops: CDR1 LNHDA, CDR2 SQIVND (reference sequence). The CDR3 runs to 15 residues. Losses at the gene ends were 3 bases for V and 0 bases for J; bases not matched to a gene: 2. CDR3 region: CASSIGQGVSYEQYF. CDR3 DNA: TGTGCCAGTAGTATCGGACAGGGGGTCTCCTACGAGCAGTACTTC.

The rearrangement links TRBV9 to TRBJ2-3, with 9 nucleotides matching TRBD2. The CDR3 is 17 residues long. Germline V gene lookup returns CDR1 SGDLS and CDR2 YYNGEE. Germline trimming cut 0 bases from V and 4 bases from J; bases unmatched to any gene: 9. The chain's CDR3 is CASSVGVSGSFSDTQYF. Written as DNA, the CDR3 is TGTGCCAGCAGCGTAGGTGTTAGCGGGAGTTTCTCAGATACGCAGTATTTT.

The rearrangement links TRBV6-6 to TRBJ1-5, with TRBD1 matching 9 bases. From germline, CDR1 is MNHNY and CDR2 SVGAGI (reference sequence). The V segment lost 5 bases and the J segment 8 bases; nucleotides outside the gene matches: 7. This CDR3 contains 14 residues. The CDR3 is CASSPTGGVEPQHF. In nucleotides, the CDR3 is TGTGCCAGCAGTCCTACAGGGGGCGTTGAGCCCCAGCATTTT.

The V gene is TRBV7-8, the J gene TRBJ1-2; 9 positions match TRBD1. Germline assignment: CDR1 SGHVS and CDR2 FQNEAQ. This CDR3 contains 14 residues. With V trimmed by 5 bases and J by 4 bases, 5 bases remained unmatched. As DNA, the CDR3 is TGTGCCAGCAGCGTAGGGGACAGGGTCTATGGCTACACCTTC. Translated, it gives CASSVGDRVYGYTF.

This chain connects TRBV5-4 to TRBJ2-3; 10 nucleotides line up with TRBD2. This CDR3 is built from 17 residues. Germline V lookup: CDR1 SGHNT, CDR2 YYREEE (reference sequence). The ends lost 0 bases at V and 4 bases at J; junction bases unmatched: 8. The CDR3 sequence: CASSLVVLAGVPDTQYF. The DNA for the CDR3 is TGTGCCAGCAGCTTGGTGGTGCTAGCGGGAGTCCCAGATACGCAGTATTTT.

V gene TRBV5-1 combines with J gene TRBJ2-5, with 7 bases aligning to TRBD1. The V segment lost 0 bases and the J segment 6 bases; nucleotides outside the gene matches: 5. Germline CDR1 and CDR2: SGHRS and YFSETQ. There are 14 residues in the CDR3. This chain's CDR3 is CASSLEGARKTQYF. DNA of the CDR3: TGCGCCAGCAGCTTGGAGGGGGCACGGAAGACCCAGTACTTC.

V gene TRBV11-2 combines with J gene TRBJ2-7; 10 positions match TRBD1. Germline trimming cut 6 bases from V and 3 bases from J; bases unmatched to any gene: 11. The CDR3 totals 16 residues. Germline V gene sequence: CDR1 SGHAT, CDR2 FQNNGV. DNA of the CDR3: TGTGCCAGCAGGAAACCGGGACAGGGGAAAATCTACGAGCAGTACTTC. It translates to CASRKPGQGKIYEQYF.

The CDR3 spells CASRTQGGGHQPQHF. The CDR3 DNA reads as TGTGCCAGCAGAACCCAGGGAGGGGGCCATCAGCCCCAGCATTTT. This chain links TRBV27 with TRBJ1-5; 7 bases align to TRBD1. The CDR3 loop spans 15 amino acids. Germline CDR1 and CDR2: MNHEY and SMNVEV (reference sequence). V dropped 6 bases and J dropped 5; count of bases not matched to a gene: 10.

This clone was counted once. The chain links TRBV6-6 to TRBJ2-1, with 11 bases identical to TRBD2. CDR1 is MNHNY and CDR2 is SVGAGI in the germline V gene (reference sequence). This CDR3 region has 16 residues. After removal of 0 bases from V and 7 bases from J, the junction contained 5 bases not matched to a gene. DNA for the CDR3: TGTGCCAGCAGTTACTCACTAGCGGGAGACCCTAATGAGCAGTTCTTC. As protein: CASSYSLAGDPNEQFF.

This sequence joins TRBV25-1 and TRBJ2-7; no firm D call. There are 13 residues in the CDR3. Germline V gene data show CDR1 as MGHDK and CDR2 as SYGVNS. The V and J ends lost 6 bases and 6 bases respectively, with 15 bases between them. DNA for the CDR3: TGTGCCAGCAGCAAAAGGGATCTTGGCGAGCAGTACTTC. It is translated as CASSKRDLGEQYF.

This chain joins TRBV7-8 and TRBJ2-7; 7 bases are shared with TRBD2. Trimming took 10 bases from V and 1 from J; bases not matched to a gene: 10. The CDR3 contains 14 residues. CDR1 SGHVS and CDR2 FQNEAQ come from the germline V gene. Written as DNA, the CDR3 is TGTGCCACCGGGGGGTCAATAAAATCCTACGAGCAGTACTTC. Its protein is CATGGSIKSYEQYF.

This clone is medium-sized. The chain couples TRBV11-2 to TRBJ2-7; 7 bases agree with TRBD2. The V segment lost 5 bases and the J segment 5 bases; nucleotides outside the gene matches: 6. The CDR3 length is 13 residues. Germline V lookup: CDR1 SGHAT, CDR2 FQNNGV. CDR3 region: CASSGRDYDEQYF. Written as DNA, the CDR3 is TGTGCCAGCAGCGGCCGGGACTATGACGAGCAGTACTTC.

The rearrangement uses TRBV3-1 (or the pseudogene TRBV3-2) and TRBJ1-1; possibly TRBD1 for D (5 bases). V lost 7 bases to trimming and J lost 7 bases, with 10 bases between them. Per germline, CDR1 LGHDT and CDR2 YNNKEL (reference sequence). The CDR3 spans 11 residues. CDR3 DNA sequence: TGTGCCAGCACCCGGGGGAGTGAAGCTTTCTTT. This codes for CASTRGSEAFF.

The chain is built from TRBV6-2 or TRBV6-3 and TRBJ2-7, with no clear D. With 4 bases removed from V and 2 bases from J, the gap between germline ends came to 18 bases. CDR1 and CDR2 (germline): MNHEY, SVGEGT. There are 16 residues in the CDR3. The CDR3 protein is CASSSLLYDNTYEQYF. The CDR3 region has the DNA TGTGCCAGCAGTTCCCTTCTGTACGATAATACCTACGAGCAGTACTTC.

This clone has a handful of counts. The chain employs TRBV7-3 and TRBJ2-7; no clear D. The CDR3 covers 13 residues. Germline V gives CDR1 SGHTA, CDR2 FQGTGA. Deletions cut 1 base from V and 5 bases from J, with 9 bases between. The CDR3 region has the DNA TGTGCCAGCAGCTTAAGCGCGTCCAACGAGCAGTACTTC. It codes for CASSLSASNEQYF.

V is TRBV6-5 and J is TRBJ2-1; D gene unclear. The CDR3 runs 12 residues. Germline loops: CDR1 MNHEY, CDR2 SVGAGI. Deletions cut 9 bases from V and 10 bases from J, with 16 bases between. The CDR3 protein is CASKSWNFEQFF. DNA for the CDR3: TGTGCCAGTAAGAGTTGGAATTTCGAGCAGTTCTTC.

The chain uses TRBV11-2 and TRBJ2-3; D is possibly TRBD2 (5 bases). V was shortened by 5 bases and J by 3 bases, with 12 bases between the two germline ends. The germline V gene has CDR1 SGHAT and CDR2 FQNNGV. This CDR3 comprises 14 residues. This chain's CDR3 is CASSPWTRTDTQYF. In DNA, the CDR3 is TGTGCCAGCAGCCCATGGACTCGGACAGATACGCAGTATTTT.

The chain is built from TRBV6-5 and TRBJ1-1; D is unclear. CDR1 and CDR2 from the germline V gene are MNHEY and SVGAGI. V was shortened by 0 bases and J by 5 bases, with 10 bases between the two germline ends. The CDR3 loop spans 14 amino acids. The CDR3 loop is CASSYSRVGTEAFF. The CDR3 region has the DNA TGTGCCAGCAGTTACTCGAGAGTAGGGACTGAAGCTTTCTTT.

The chain links TRBV7-3 to TRBJ2-7, with 11 positions matching TRBD1. Germline V gives CDR1 SGHTA, CDR2 FQGTGA. The CDR3 loop spans 21 amino acids. V shed 1 base and J 2 bases; nucleotides not matched to a gene: 19. CDR3 sequence: CASSLKGSRTGGSGAPYEQYF. Written as DNA, the CDR3 is TGTGCCAGCAGCTTAAAAGGGTCTCGGACAGGGGGCTCGGGGGCCCCCTACGAGCAGTACTTC.